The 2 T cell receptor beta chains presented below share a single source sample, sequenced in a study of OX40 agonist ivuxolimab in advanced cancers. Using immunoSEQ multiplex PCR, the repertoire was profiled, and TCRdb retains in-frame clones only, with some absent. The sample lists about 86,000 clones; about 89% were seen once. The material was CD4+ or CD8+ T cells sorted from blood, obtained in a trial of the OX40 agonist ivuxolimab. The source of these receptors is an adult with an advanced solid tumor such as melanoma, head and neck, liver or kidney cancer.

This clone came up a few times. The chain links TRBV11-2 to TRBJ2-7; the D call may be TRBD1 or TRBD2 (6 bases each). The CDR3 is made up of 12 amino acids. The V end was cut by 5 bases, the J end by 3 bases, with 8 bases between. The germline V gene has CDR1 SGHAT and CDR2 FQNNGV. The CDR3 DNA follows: TGTGCCAGCAGCGGAGGGGGCTACGAGCAGTACTTC. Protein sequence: CASSGGGYEQYF.

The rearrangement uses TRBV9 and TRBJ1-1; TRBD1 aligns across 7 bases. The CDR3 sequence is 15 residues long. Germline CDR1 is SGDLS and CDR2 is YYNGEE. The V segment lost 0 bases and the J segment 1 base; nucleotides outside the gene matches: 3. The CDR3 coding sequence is TGTGCCAGCAGCGTAGTTGGACAGGCGAACACTGAAGCTTTCTTT. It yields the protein CASSVVGQANTEAFF. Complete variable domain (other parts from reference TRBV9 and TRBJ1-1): DSGVTQTPKHLITATGQRVTLRCSPRSGDLSVYWYQQSLDQGLQFLIQYYNGEERAKGNILERFSAQQFPDLHSELNLSSLELGDSALYFCASSVVGQANTEAFFGQGTRLTVV.